Shown below are 22 T cell receptor beta chains from a single sample sequenced in a study of shared clonotypes between healthy human individuals. Positive CCR7 selection of CD45RO-negative cells yielded the naive CD8 cells, and terminally differentiated effector memory CD45RA+ cells were excluded. Method: immunoSEQ multiplex PCR; TCRdb's copy keeps in-frame clones and lacks some. This sample yields roughly 890,000 clones, of which 85% to 95% are seen a single time; around 24% belongs to the top ten. The source material was naive CD8+ T cells sorted from blood. The receptor source for this set is a man aged 25 to 40 in good health.

The rearrangement links TRBV6-1 to TRBJ2-7; 9 bases match TRBD1. V gave up 6 bases and J gave up 2 bases; unmatched junction bases: 5. CDR3 size: 14 residues. Per germline, CDR1 MNHNS and CDR2 SASEGT. CDR3 DNA: TGTGCCAGCAGACTCGGGACAGGGACCTACGAGCAGTACTTC. It yields the protein CASRLGTGTYEQYF.

This clone was counted a few times. This chain joins TRBV2 and TRBJ1-3; D is ambiguous. Germline V gives CDR1 SNHLY, CDR2 FYNNEI. Trimming pared 8 bases from V and 6 bases from J, leaving 5 bases between. This CDR3 has 10 residues. The CDR3 bases are TGTGCCAGCGCAGTAAACACCATATATTTT. This codes for CASAVNTIYF.

CDR3 in amino acids: CASSPRTSGSWGEQFF. CDR3 bases: TGTGCCAGCAGCCCCCGGACTAGCGGGAGTTGGGGTGAGCAGTTCTTC. This chain connects TRBV7-9 to TRBJ2-1; TRBD2 aligns across 13 bases. With 5 bases clipped from V and 9 bases from J, the junction kept 10 bases outside the gene matches. The germline V gene encodes CDR1 SEHNR and CDR2 FQNEAQ (reference sequence). The CDR3 consists of 16 residues.

Many counts were recorded for this clone. This same CDR3 is encoded by further DNA sequences in the sample. The V call is TRBV7-9, the J call TRBJ2-7; D unresolved. The CDR3 is 11 amino acids. The germline CDR1 and CDR2 sequences are SEHNR and FQNEAQ (reference sequence). V was clipped by 3 bases and J by 7 bases, with 7 bases between them. The CDR3 coding sequence is TGTGCCAGCAGCTTCTCTGCAGAGCAGTACTTC. It encodes CASSFSAEQYF.

This clone was counted a few times. The rearrangement links TRBV6-1 to TRBJ2-7, with 8 nucleotides matching TRBD1. V lost 1 base and J lost 2; bases outside the gene matches: 4. CDR1 is MNHNS and CDR2 is SASEGT in the germline V gene. The CDR3 consists of 15 residues. CDR3 DNA: TGTGCCAGCAGTGAAGGGACGGACAGGGCCTACGAGCAGTACTTC. It codes for CASSEGTDRAYEQYF.

Only one count was recorded for this clone. The chain couples TRBV9 to TRBJ2-7, with 7 bases identical to TRBD1. Germline-derived CDR1 and CDR2 are SGDLS and YYNGEE. V lost 3 bases, J lost 5 bases, and 8 bases stayed unmatched. The CDR3 length is 14 residues. CDR3 bases: TGTGCCAGCAGCGAGGACAGGCCGGGCCACGAGCAGTACTTC. Translation gives CASSEDRPGHEQYF.

V gene TRBV5-1 combines with J gene TRBJ2-3, with 9 bases aligning to TRBD1. The CDR3 has 17 amino acids. Looked up from germline, CDR1 is SGHRS and CDR2 is YFSETQ. The V gene end was trimmed by 5 bases and the J gene end by 4 bases; junction bases not matched to a gene: 14. CDR3 in amino acids: CASRSTVRDRASDTQYF. CDR3 in DNA: TGCGCCAGCAGATCTACGGTTCGGGACAGGGCGTCAGATACGCAGTATTTT.

This sequence joins TRBV11-2 and TRBJ2-3, with D perhaps matching TRBD2 (6 bases). Germline V gene data show CDR1 as SGHAT and CDR2 as FQNNGV. The CDR3 spans 16 residues. Trimming pared 5 bases from V and 0 bases from J, leaving 15 bases between. In DNA form, the CDR3 reads TGTGCCAGCAGCACATCACGGGGGACTAGCACAGATACGCAGTATTTT. Encoded protein: CASSTSRGTSTDTQYF.

A remark on this clone: The junction departs from the called germline gene at one end, perhaps through a read error. This CDR3 is CASSYEGLANPGELFF. CDR3 DNA sequence: TGTGCCAGCAGTTACGAAGGACTAGCGAACCCCGGGGAGCTGTTTTTT. V and J are TRBV6-5 and TRBJ2-2; 9 bases are shared with TRBD2. The germline V gene encodes CDR1 MNHEY and CDR2 SVGAGI. This CDR3 is built from 16 residues.

This clone was counted once. The chain carries TRBV6-5 and TRBJ2-5, with D possibly TRBD2 on 6 matching bases. CDR3 length: 14 residues. The V and J ends lost 2 bases and 2 bases respectively, with 9 bases between them. CDR1 and CDR2 from the germline V gene are MNHEY and SVGAGI. CDR3 nucleotide sequence: TGTGCCAGCAGTTACGGTAGCGGTCAAGAGACCCAGTACTTC. As protein: CASSYGSGQETQYF.

As to this clone: Other DNA variants within this sample encode the same CDR3. This sequence joins TRBV27 and TRBJ1-1; no definite D call. The V end was cut by 6 bases, the J end by 0 bases, with 8 bases between. Germline V CDR1 and CDR2: MNHEY, SMNVEV (reference sequence). The CDR3 loop spans 13 amino acids. The CDR3 DNA sequence: TGTGCCAGCAGCCCGAGGATGAACACTGAAGCTTTCTTT. Translating gives CASSPRMNTEAFF.

The chain has TRBV27 and TRBJ2-5; D is uncertain. The length of the CDR3 is 11 residues. CDR1 and CDR2 (germline): MNHEY, SMNVEV (reference sequence). The V and J ends lost 10 bases and 5 bases respectively, with 11 bases between them. The DNA for the CDR3 is TGTGCCACCACCAGGCTCGAGACCCAGTACTTC. This sequence encodes CATTRLETQYF.

V gene TRBV6-1 combines with J gene TRBJ2-5; D is ambiguous. Germline V gene data show CDR1 as MNHNS and CDR2 as SASEGT. CDR3 size: 14 residues. Trimming removed 6 bases from V and 1 base from J, with 12 bases in between. Here the CDR3 DNA reads TGTGCCAGCAGAGTATACGCCCCCCAAGAGACCCAGTACTTC. Translation gives CASRVYAPQETQYF.

This CDR3 is CASSFPDRGDFREPYEQYF. CDR3 bases: TGTGCCAGCAGCTTTCCGGACAGGGGCGACTTTAGAGAACCCTACGAGCAGTACTTC. The rearrangement links TRBV7-8 to TRBJ2-7; 9 nucleotides line up with TRBD1. This CDR3 spans 19 amino acids. CDR1 is SGHVS, CDR2 FQNEAQ, per germline. The ends lost 3 bases at V and 2 bases at J; junction bases unmatched: 17.

The rearrangement uses TRBV15 and TRBJ2-7; 7 bases are a match to TRBD1. This CDR3 is built from 15 residues. Germline trimming cut 4 bases from V and 3 bases from J; bases unmatched to any gene: 9. Germline CDR1 reads LNHNV; CDR2 reads YYDKDF (reference sequence). The DNA of the CDR3 is TGTGCCACCAGCAAAACCCTTACAGGGGTCTACGAGCAGTACTTC. Translation: CATSKTLTGVYEQYF.

The rearrangement links TRBV7-9 to TRBJ1-1; D possibly corresponds to TRBD1 (5 bases). This CDR3 comprises 12 residues. Per the germline V gene, CDR1 is SEHNR and CDR2 is FQNEAQ (reference sequence). V lost 5 bases and J 7 bases, leaving 11 bases between the germline ends. The chain's CDR3 is CASSPGTVEAFF. The DNA of the CDR3 is TGTGCCAGCAGCCCAGGGACGGTTGAAGCTTTCTTT.

V and J are TRBV10-2 and TRBJ2-7, with no clear D. The CDR3 covers 13 residues. Germline loops: CDR1 WSHSY, CDR2 SAAADI. The germline V and J ends were trimmed by 4 bases and 3 bases, with 10 bases remaining between them. CDR3: CASSVLRVYEQYF. The CDR3 DNA sequence: TGCGCCAGCAGTGTTTTAAGGGTCTACGAGCAGTACTTC.

This chain joins TRBV6-1 and TRBJ1-2; D may be TRBD1 (6 bases). Germline lookup yields CDR1 MNHNS and CDR2 SASEGT. The CDR3 spans 19 residues. Trimming pared 2 bases from V and 5 bases from J, leaving 27 bases between. CDR3 coding DNA: TGTGCCAGCAGTGAACCCCTTAACCGGGACAAGGAGGGATGGTATGGCTACACCTTC. Its translation is CASSEPLNRDKEGWYGYTF.

The DNA of the CDR3 is TGTGCCAGCAGTTCGCTAGCGGGTCACGTCTCTGGGGCCAACGTCCTGACTTTC. It encodes CASSSLAGHVSGANVLTF. This chain joins TRBV27 and TRBJ2-6, with 8 positions matching TRBD2. The CDR3 runs to 18 residues. V shed 4 bases and J 0 bases; nucleotides not matched to a gene: 8. The germline gives CDR1 MNHEY, CDR2 SMNVEV (reference sequence).

The J gene is TRBJ2-7, the V gene TRBV10-3, with TRBD1 matching 9 bases. The V gene's germline CDR1 is ENHRY and CDR2 SYGVKD. This CDR3 is built from 15 residues. Germline trimming cut 7 bases from V and 0 bases from J; bases unmatched to any gene: 7. CDR3 sequence reads: CAITGYRGPSYEQYF. As DNA, the CDR3 is TGTGCCATCACTGGATACAGGGGGCCCTCCTACGAGCAGTACTTC.

Here the CDR3 reads CASSWGVEQFF. DNA for the CDR3: TGTGCCAGCAGTTGGGGCGTTGAGCAGTTCTTC. The chain uses TRBV28 and TRBJ2-1; D possibly corresponds to TRBD1 (5 bases). The V end lost 4 bases, the J end lost 9 bases, and 7 bases lay between the germline ends. CDR3 size: 11 residues. Germline V gene lookup returns CDR1 MDHEN and CDR2 SYDVKM.

The chain carries TRBV15 and TRBJ2-3; 10 positions agree with TRBD2. The germline gives CDR1 LNHNV, CDR2 YYDKDF (reference sequence). This CDR3 is built from 14 residues. The ends lost 5 bases at V and 3 bases at J; junction bases unmatched: 2. As DNA, the CDR3 is TGTGCCACCAGCGGAGCGGGAGGGACAGATACGCAGTATTTT. This translates into CATSGAGGTDTQYF.